This T cell receptor beta chain derives from a study of naive and memory T cell subsets. Four PCR rounds used nested alpha and beta constant region primers plus the SP2 primer. TCRdb itself ran the 5' RACE reads through MiXCR, one entry per CDR3 protein. Of 50,000 to 65,000 distinct CDR3 sequences listed, around 7.3% are singletons. An oligonucleotide containing a UMI was ligated to the 3' end of TCR cDNA. General study findings and limits: The RNA method is potentially sensitive to activation and differentiation changes.

Ten or more counts support this clonotype. Its specificity is unknown. This TCR derives from a female donor in good health.

The CDR3 DNA follows: TGTGCCAGCAGTCAGGAGTATTCACCCCTCCACTTT. It translates to CASSQEYSPLHF. This chain uses TRBV6-6 with TRBJ1-6; D is uncertain. This CDR3 is 12 amino acids long. V lost 5 bases, J lost 8 bases, and 7 bases lay in between. Germline lookup yields CDR1 MNHNY and CDR2 SVGAGI (reference sequence).